The 27 T cell receptor beta chains below were found in one sample sequenced in a study of graft-versus-host responses after intestinal transplantation. Produced via immunoSEQ multiplex PCR; TCRdb's table is partial and in-frame only. The sample consists of under 65,000 clones, about 94% of them appearing once. Their target antigens are unknown. The material was unstimulated CD4+ T cells sorted from spleen or lymph node cells, obtained before transplant. The receptors here all came from a human donor who was the organ donor for an intestinal transplant.

This chain uses TRBV19 with TRBJ1-2, with D possibly matching TRBD1 (5 bases). Trimming stripped 3 bases from V and 5 bases from J, with 13 bases between. This CDR3 is 14 amino acids long. Germline CDR1 and CDR2: LNHDA and SQIVND (reference sequence). This CDR3 reads CASSIGGGGYGYTF. In DNA form, the CDR3 reads TGTGCCAGTAGTATCGGCGGGGGTGGGTATGGCTACACCTTC.

This chain connects TRBV27 to TRBJ1-2; a weak D match, TRBD1 (6 bases). The germline V gene encodes CDR1 MNHEY and CDR2 SMNVEV (reference sequence). The CDR3 has 17 residues. The V and J ends lost 3 bases and 1 base respectively, with 18 bases between them. The CDR3 sequence is CASSFSAGVQFNYGYTF. CDR3 nucleotides: TGTGCCAGCAGTTTTTCCGCAGGGGTGCAATTTAACTATGGCTACACCTTC.

The count of this clone is one. The gene calls are TRBV11-2 and TRBJ1-1; no reliable D call. The V end lost 5 bases, the J end lost 8 bases, and 12 bases lay between the germline ends. The germline V gene has CDR1 SGHAT and CDR2 FQNNGV. This CDR3 has 12 residues. The CDR3 DNA sequence: TGTGCCAGCAGCCCATGGGGTTCCGAAGCTTTCTTT. It encodes CASSPWGSEAFF.

The chain links TRBV7-6 to TRBJ2-6; D is unresolved. The CDR3 covers 15 residues. V was pared by 2 bases and J by 0 bases, with 5 bases between. CDR1 is SGHVS and CDR2 is FNYEAQ in the germline V gene. This CDR3 reads CASSLYSSGANVLTF. CDR3 bases: TGTGCCAGCAGCTTATATAGCTCTGGGGCCAACGTCCTGACTTTC. Full variable domain (rest looked up from reference TRBV7-6 and TRBJ2-6): GAGVSQSPRYKVTKRGQDVALRCDPISGHVSLYWYRQALGQGPEFLTYFNYEAQQDKSGLPNDRFSAERPEGSISTLTIQRTEQRDSAMYRCASSLYSSGANVLTFGAGSRLTVL.

The rearrangement joins TRBV4-1 to TRBJ2-1, with 13 bases identical to TRBD2. J was trimmed by 4 bases and V by 1 base; bases with no gene match: 7. CDR1 is MGHRA and CDR2 is YSYEKL in the germline V gene. CDR3 length: 18 amino acids. CDR3 nucleotide sequence: TGCGCCAGCAGCCAAGGACTAGCGGGGGGATCTAGGTACAATGAGCAGTTCTTC. Translating gives CASSQGLAGGSRYNEQFF.

This rearrangement joins TRBV5-1 to TRBJ2-7; 11 bases match TRBD1. CDR1 is SGHRS, CDR2 YFSETQ, per germline. Trimming at V came to 5 bases and at J to 2 bases, leaving 3 bases not matched to a gene. The CDR3 has 14 residues. The DNA of the CDR3 is TGCGCCAGCAGGCTGGGACAGGGGGCCTACGAGCAGTACTTC. This translates into CASRLGQGAYEQYF. The entire variable domain, with the rest obtained from reference TRBV5-1 and TRBJ2-7, is as follows: KAGVTQTPRYLIKTRGQQVTLSCSPISGHRSVSWYQQTPGQGLQFLFEYFSETQRNKGNFPGRFSGRQFSNSRSEMNVSTLELGDSALYLCASRLGQGAYEQYFGPGTRLTVT.

The chain is built from TRBV5-4 and TRBJ2-3; TRBD2 agrees at 11 bases. The CDR3 totals 17 residues. Germline CDR1 and CDR2: SGHNT and YYREEE (reference sequence). Losses at the gene ends were 3 bases for V and 5 bases for J; bases not matched to a gene: 11. For the CDR3, the DNA is TGTGCCAGCAGCTCAGCGCTAGCGGGGGGCCGGGGAGATACGCAGTATTTT. It translates to CASSSALAGGRGDTQYF.

The J gene is TRBJ2-1, the V gene TRBV18; weak D call: TRBD1 (5 bases). CDR3 length: 16 amino acids. Germline CDR1 reads KGHSH; CDR2 reads LQKENI. The V end lost 1 base, the J end lost 2 bases, and 12 bases lay between the germline ends. The CDR3 sequence is CASSPQGQGAYNEQFF. The CDR3 DNA reads as TGTGCCAGCTCACCACAGGGGCAGGGCGCCTACAATGAGCAGTTCTTC.

This chain connects TRBV7-2 to TRBJ2-7, with 9 bases matching TRBD1. CDR1 and CDR2 from the germline V gene are SGHTA and FQGNSA. The J segment lost 5 bases and the V segment lost 5 bases, leaving 10 bases of the junction unmatched. The CDR3 contains 15 residues. The DNA of the CDR3 is TGTGCCAGCAGCGGAGAGAGGGACAGGGCCAACGAGCAGTACTTC. Residues: CASSGERDRANEQYF. Full variable domain (remainder filled in from reference TRBV7-2 and TRBJ2-7): GAGVSQSPSNKVTEKGKDVELRCDPISGHTALYWYRQSLGQGLEFLIYFQGNSAPDKSGLPSDRFSAERTGGSVSTLTIQRTQQEDSAVYLCASSGERDRANEQYFGPGTRLTVT.

The CDR3 spells CASSPGGSGNTIYF. CDR3 in DNA: TGTGCCAGCAGCCCGGGAGGCTCTGGAAACACCATATATTTT. The chain employs TRBV5-5 and TRBJ1-3; D call uncertain. The CDR3 length is 14 residues. The germline CDR1 and CDR2 sequences are SGHKS and YYEKEE (reference sequence). Trimming shortened V by 4 bases and J by 0 bases, and 8 bases separated the two germline ends.

The V and J genes are TRBV6-5 and TRBJ1-2; tentative D call: TRBD1 (5 bases). Germline V CDR1 and CDR2: MNHEY, SVGAGI. The length of the CDR3 is 13 residues. V gave up 5 bases and J gave up 1 base, with 8 bases separating them. The CDR3 spells CASSPGINYGYTF. The DNA for the CDR3 is TGTGCCAGCAGTCCAGGGATTAACTATGGCTACACCTTC.

V usage is TRBV2 and J usage is TRBJ2-7, with 7 bases matching TRBD1. This CDR3 spans 14 amino acids. The junction had 8 bases not matched to a gene; V was cut back by 6 bases and J by 3 bases. The germline CDR1 and CDR2 sequences are SNHLY and FYNNEI. This CDR3 reads CASRRTGSLYEQYF. The CDR3 DNA is TGTGCCAGCAGAAGGACAGGTTCCCTCTACGAGCAGTACTTC.

The gene calls are TRBV20-1 and TRBJ1-5, with D tentatively TRBD1 (5 bases). The CDR3 has 11 residues. The V gene lost 3 bases and the J gene lost 7 bases, with 7 bases spanning the gap. The germline V gene has CDR1 DFQATT and CDR2 SNEGSKA (reference sequence). The CDR3 nucleotides are TGCAGTGCTAGTCCAGGGCAGCCCCAGCATTTT. Translation: CSASPGQPQHF.

This clone was seen only once. V gene TRBV5-6 combines with J gene TRBJ2-2, with D perhaps assigned TRBD1 or TRBD2 (5 bases each). V dropped 0 bases and J dropped 4 bases, with 10 bases sitting between them. Germline V lookup: CDR1 SGHDT, CDR2 YYEEEE. The CDR3 is 15 amino acids. The CDR3 loop reads CASSLGGAPTGELFF. The CDR3 DNA follows: TGTGCCAGCAGCTTGGGAGGGGCGCCCACCGGGGAGCTGTTTTTT.

The chain recombines TRBV11-2 with TRBJ2-7; 8 positions match TRBD2. The V and J ends lost 1 base and 4 bases, in that order; junction bases with no gene match: 6. Germline loops: CDR1 SGHAT, CDR2 FQNNGV. The CDR3 extends over 15 amino acids. The CDR3 DNA reads as TGTGCCAGCAGCTTAGCGGGGGGGCCCCAATACGAGCAGTACTTC. Translating it yields CASSLAGGPQYEQYF.

Remarks on this clone: The same CDR3 is also encoded by other DNA sequences in this sample. CDR3 coding DNA: TGCAGTGCTAGAGGCTACACCTTC. Translated, it gives CSARGYTF. V gene TRBV20-1 combines with J gene TRBJ1-2; D remains unclear. With 1 base removed from V and 9 bases from J, the gap between germline ends came to 0 bases. Germline values: CDR1 DFQATT, CDR2 SNEGSKA (reference sequence). The CDR3 has 8 residues.

This clone was seen only once. The rearrangement links TRBV6-4 to TRBJ2-3; 13 bases agree with TRBD2. The CDR3 extends over 16 amino acids. The germline gives CDR1 MRHNA, CDR2 SNTAGT. With 0 bases clipped from V and 4 bases from J, the junction kept 1 base outside the gene matches. CDR3 DNA: TGTGCCAGCAGTGACTCCACTAGCGGGGGGGCAGATACGCAGTATTTT. Protein sequence: CASSDSTSGGADTQYF.

The chain is built from TRBV7-2 and TRBJ1-2; perhaps TRBD1 as D (6 bases). V was pared by 5 bases and J by 3 bases, with 13 bases between. The CDR3 consists of 14 residues. From germline, CDR1 is SGHTA and CDR2 FQGNSA. The DNA for the CDR3 is TGTGCCAGCAGCCCCATGGGGGGCGACTATGGCTACACCTTC. Translated, it gives CASSPMGGDYGYTF.

The V gene is TRBV10-3, the J gene TRBJ1-1; D is ambiguous. The germline V gene has CDR1 ENHRY and CDR2 SYGVKD. Trimming removed 0 bases at V and 1 base at J, with 12 bases between. This CDR3 contains 16 residues. CDR3 residues: CAISESHPPRNTEAFF. For the CDR3, the DNA is TGTGCCATCAGTGAGTCCCACCCCCCCAGGAACACTGAAGCTTTCTTT.

Note on this clone: At the DNA level, this CDR3 is encoded by other sequences in the same sample as well. The chain is built from TRBV7-3 and TRBJ2-5; 11 bases match TRBD2. Per germline, CDR1 SGHTA and CDR2 FQGTGA. V shed 5 bases and J 2 bases; nucleotides not matched to a gene: 1. The CDR3 spans 14 residues. CDR3 in amino acids: CASSRLAGQETQYF. CDR3 sequence (DNA): TGTGCCAGCAGCCGACTAGCGGGGCAAGAGACCCAGTACTTC. Filled out from reference TRBV7-3 and TRBJ2-5, the complete variable domain reads GAGVSQTPSNKVTEKGKYVELRCDPISGHTALYWYRQSLGQGPEFLIYFQGTGAADDSGLPNDRFFAVRPEGSVSTLKIQRTERGDSAVYLCASSRLAGQETQYFGPGTRLLVL.

The V and J genes are TRBV4-2 and TRBJ1-1, with D perhaps TRBD1 (5 bases). Germline loops: CDR1 LGHNA, CDR2 YNFKEQ. There are 15 residues in the CDR3. Between the trimmed V and J ends, which lost 0 bases and 1 base, there was a span of 9 bases. CDR3 coding DNA: TGTGCCAGCAGCCAAGATCAGGGCGGGAACACTGAAGCTTTCTTT. Amino acid sequence: CASSQDQGGNTEAFF.

The chain employs TRBV7-3 and TRBJ1-2, with D uncertain. Germline V gene data show CDR1 as SGHTA and CDR2 as FQGTGA. This CDR3 has 13 amino acids. V lost 3 bases and J lost 4, with 9 bases in between. Here the CDR3 DNA reads TGTGCCAGCAGCTTTCAGCCAGGCTATGGCTACACCTTC. This translates into CASSFQPGYGYTF.

V usage is TRBV5-4 and J usage is TRBJ2-1, with no clear D. The CDR3 has 17 amino acids. Germline values: CDR1 SGHNT, CDR2 YYREEE (reference sequence). Trimming cost V 0 bases and J 0 bases, with 13 bases left between them. CDR3 sequence: CASSLASGRSSYNEQFF. The CDR3 DNA reads as TGTGCCAGCAGCTTGGCGTCTGGCCGGAGCTCCTACAATGAGCAGTTCTTC. Variable domain in full (rest from reference TRBV5-4 and TRBJ2-1): ETGVTQSPTHLIKTRGQQVTLRCSSQSGHNTVSWYQQALGQGPQFIFQYYREEENGRGNFPPRFSGLQFPNYSSELNVNALELDDSALYLCASSLASGRSSYNEQFFGPGTRLTVL.

This chain links TRBV10-3 with TRBJ1-2; D unclear. Per the germline V gene, CDR1 is ENHRY and CDR2 is SYGVKD. With 3 bases removed from V and 4 bases from J, the gap between germline ends came to 12 bases. CDR3 length: 14 residues. The CDR3 DNA sequence: TGTGCCATCAGTGACCGAGGAGTTTCCTATGGCTACACCTTC. This sequence encodes CAISDRGVSYGYTF.

This clone has just one count. J is TRBJ1-1 and V is TRBV5-4, with D maybe TRBD1 (5 bases). Trimming left V 4 bases short and J 0 bases short, with 7 bases between. Germline CDR1 and CDR2: SGHNT and YYREEE (reference sequence). The CDR3 has 13 amino acids. CDR3: CASSVTVNTEAFF. DNA for the CDR3: TGTGCCAGCAGCGTGACAGTGAACACTGAAGCTTTCTTT.

This sequence joins TRBV6-5 and TRBJ1-2; D gene uncertain. CDR1 is MNHEY and CDR2 is SVGAGI in the germline V gene. V lost 2 bases, J lost 0 bases, and 7 bases lay in between. The CDR3 is 14 amino acids. This CDR3 is CASSYGGTNYGYTF. In DNA, the CDR3 is TGTGCCAGCAGTTACGGCGGGACTAACTATGGCTACACCTTC.

The chain links TRBV6-6 to TRBJ2-5; no clear D gene. Germline loops: CDR1 MNHNY, CDR2 SVGAGI (reference sequence). The CDR3 has 11 amino acids. Trimming removed 7 bases from V and 4 bases from J, with 7 bases in between. In DNA form, the CDR3 reads TGTGCCAGCACCCAACGAGAGACCCAGTACTTC. It codes for CASTQRETQYF.